Listed below are T cell receptor beta chains from one sample, sequenced in a study of T cells in localized non-small cell lung cancer. Sequencing used immunoSEQ multiplex PCR; TCRdb keeps in-frame clones, though not all of them. The sample shows tens of thousands of clones, about 88% of them seen only once. Sequencing was performed on peripheral blood, taken before any cancer treatment. The receptor source for this set is a woman aged 40 to 75 with stage I squamous cell lung carcinoma. The CDR3 runs from the conserved cysteine through the conserved F or W. The D gene is left open where the match is weak. Where a row states a size, it is once, few, many or the class of an expanded clone; other rows omit it.

j_gene | v_gene | abundance | d_gene | CDR3nt | CDR3aa
TRBJ2-5 | TRBV13 | - | - | TGTGCCAGCAGCTTATTCTGGGGGGACGGGGAGACCCAGTACTTC | CASSLFWGDGETQYF
TRBJ2-1 | TRBV5-6 | - | TRBD2 | TGTGCCAGCAGCTGGGGACTAGCGGGGGGAACCTACAATGAGCAGTTCTTC | CASSWGLAGGTYNEQFF
TRBJ2-1 | TRBV7-8 | - | TRBD1 | TGTGCCAGCAGCCCCAGGGACAGGGTGTATAATGAGCAGTTCTTC | CASSPRDRVYNEQFF
TRBJ2-7 | TRBV19 | - | TRBD2 | TGTGCCAGTAGTACCCGGGACTACTCCTACGAGCAGTACTTC | CASSTRDYSYEQYF
TRBJ1-1 | TRBV9 | - | - | TGTGCCAGCAGCGTAGTCCCAGTGCAGGGACGAGCTTTCTTT | CASSVVPVQGRAFF
TRBJ2-5 | TRBV11-2 | - | TRBD1 | TGTGCCAGCAGCTTACTAGGGACAGGGGGTTTCGGGGAGACCCAGTACTTC | CASSLLGTGGFGETQYF
TRBJ1-1 | TRBV11-2 | - | - | TGTGCCAGCAGCCATGAACCGTCCCAGAACACTGAAGCTTTCTTT | CASSHEPSQNTEAFF
TRBJ2-3 | TRBV28 | - | TRBD1 | TGTGCCAGCAGCTCCGACAGGGGGCCCACAGATACGCAGTATTTT | CASSSDRGPTDTQYF
TRBJ2-7 | TRBV7-8 | - | - | TGTGCCAGCAGCTTAGAACGGCAGCTCGAGCAGTACTTC | CASSLERQLEQYF
TRBJ2-2 | TRBV7-3 | - | TRBD2 | TGTGCCAGCAGCCCTCGCGGACTAGTCCGTACCGGGGAGCTGTTTTTT | CASSPRGLVRTGELFF
TRBJ2-3 | TRBV19 | once | - | TGTGCCAGTAGTGCACTGAGGTCGATCGCAGATACGCAGTATTTT | CASSALRSIADTQYF
TRBJ2-5 | TRBV5-4 | once | - | TGTGCCAGCAGCTTGGATTATGGCAGACAAGAGACCCAGTACTTC | CASSLDYGRQETQYF
TRBJ1-5 | TRBV30 | - | - | TGTGCCTGGAGCCAAGGGGGTTCCTATCAGCCCCAGCATTTT | CAWSQGGSYQPQHF
TRBJ2-7 | TRBV7-2 | - | - | TGTGCCAGCAGCTATGGACCCCGAGGGCGTTACGAGCAGTACTTC | CASSYGPRGRYEQYF
TRBJ2-7 | TRBV7-9 | - | - | TGTGCCAGCAGCCTCGGTGGGGCGGACGAGCAGTACTTC | CASSLGGADEQYF
TRBJ2-2 | TRBV5-6 | - | - | TGTGCCAGCAGCTTGTATGCAGGACTCACCGGGGAGCTGTTTTTT | CASSLYAGLTGELFF
TRBJ1-6 | TRBV9 | few | - | TGTGCCAGCAGCGTAGCTGATGGGGGGACAAGATCACCCCTCCACTTT | CASSVADGGTRSPLHF
TRBJ2-5 | TRBV5-6 | - | - | TGTGCCAGCAGCTTGGCTTCAGGAGAGACCCAGTACTTC | CASSLASGETQYF
TRBJ1-6 | TRBV6-1 | - | - | TGTGCCAGCAGTGCACACCGGGCCGGGGCTAATTCACCCCTCCACTTT | CASSAHRAGANSPLHF
TRBJ2-7 | TRBV29-1 | - | - | TGCAGCGTTGAAGATGGCGGCAGGGCGGGCTACGAGCAGTACTTC | CSVEDGGRAGYEQYF
TRBJ2-5 | TRBV6-1 | - | TRBD2 | TGTGCCAGCAGGGAAACTAGCGGGGGGGCGGAGACCCAGTACTTC | CASRETSGGAETQYF
TRBJ1-5 | TRBV6-1 | - | - | TGTGCCAGCAGTGAAGCCGGAAATCAGCCCCAGCATTTT | CASSEAGNQPQHF
TRBJ1-1 | TRBV11-2 | - | - | TGTGCCAGCAGCCCCCTAAGTGCTCGGACTGAAGCTTTCTTT | CASSPLSARTEAFF